These 32 T cell receptor beta chains were all obtained from the same sample, sequenced in a study of blood T cell repertoires in COVID-19. This table comes from immunoSEQ multiplex PCR, and its TCRdb copy is limited to in-frame clones, with some not included. This sample has tens of thousands of clones, with 65% to 90% found just once. Sequenced input: peripheral blood. The receptors originated from a human donor in a cohort sampled during active COVID-19.

With regard to this clone: At one end the junction does not follow the germline gene, possibly because of a read error. This chain connects TRBV19 to TRBJ2-7; a possible D gene is TRBD1 (5 bases). The germline V gene encodes CDR1 LNHDA and CDR2 SQIVND (reference sequence). The CDR3 contains 8 residues. CDR3 sequence: CASRTRQF. CDR3 bases: TGTGCCAGTAGAACCAGACAGTTC. Looking up the rest from reference TRBV19 and TRBJ2-7 gives the full variable domain: DGGITQSPKYLFRKEGQNVTLSCEQNLNHDAMYWYRQDPGQGLRLIYYSQIVNDFQKGDIAEGYSVSREKKESFPLTVTSAQKNPTAFYLCASRTRQFGPGTRLTVT.

The chain carries TRBV6-5 and TRBJ2-5; D uncertain. V gave up 0 bases and J gave up 10 bases, with 18 bases separating them. Per germline, CDR1 MNHEY and CDR2 SVGAGI. The CDR3 runs 15 residues. CDR3 in amino acids: CASSYSRLARLGQYF. The CDR3, as DNA: TGTGCCAGCAGTTACTCGAGGTTGGCCCGCCTGGGCCAGTACTTC.

The chain links TRBV9 to TRBJ2-2; the match to TRBD2 covers 12 bases. Germline CDR1 reads SGDLS; CDR2 reads YYNGEE. Trimming removed 3 bases from V and 9 bases from J; junction bases left unmatched: 9. CDR3 size: 16 residues. The CDR3 region has the DNA TGTGCCAGCAGCGACGGGACTAGCGGGCCTAAGCGGGAGCTGTTTTTT. Translated, it gives CASSDGTSGPKRELFF.

This chain connects TRBV6-2 or TRBV6-3 to TRBJ2-2, with D unresolved. This CDR3 contains 13 residues. Trimming stripped 4 bases from V and 8 bases from J, with 11 bases between. Germline values: CDR1 MNHEY, CDR2 SVGEGT. DNA of the CDR3: TGTGCCAGCAGTTCACAGATCATGGGGGAGCTGTTTTTT. Its translation is CASSSQIMGELFF.

V gene TRBV27 combines with J gene TRBJ2-1; 7 bases map to TRBD1. CDR3 length: 15 residues. J gave up 1 base and V 4 bases, and 4 bases lay outside the gene matches. Germline V lookup: CDR1 MNHEY, CDR2 SMNVEV (reference sequence). Written as DNA, the CDR3 is TGTGCCAGCAGTTCACAGGGGCCTTCCTACAATGAGCAGTTCTTC. As protein: CASSSQGPSYNEQFF.

The rearrangement joins TRBV10-1 to TRBJ2-7; 8 positions agree with TRBD2. CDR3 length equals 15 residues. V was clipped by 3 bases and J by 0 bases; unmatched bases: 4. CDR1 is WNHNN, CDR2 SYGVQD, per germline (reference sequence). CDR3 amino acids: CASSEVAGSSYEQYF. The CDR3 region has the DNA TGCGCCAGCAGTGAAGTAGCGGGAAGCTCCTACGAGCAGTACTTC.

V is TRBV19 and J is TRBJ1-1; the D gene is possibly TRBD1 (5 bases). The V gene's germline CDR1 is LNHDA and CDR2 SQIVND (reference sequence). The CDR3 has 14 residues. V was clipped by 1 base and J by 1 base, with 7 bases between them. CDR3 residues: CASSIGRANTEAFF. The CDR3 DNA sequence: TGTGCCAGTAGTATAGGCAGGGCGAACACTGAAGCTTTCTTT. The full variable domain, completed using reference TRBV19 and TRBJ1-1, is DGGITQSPKYLFRKEGQNVTLSCEQNLNHDAMYWYRQDPGQGLRLIYYSQIVNDFQKGDIAEGYSVSREKKESFPLTVTSAQKNPTAFYLCASSIGRANTEAFFGQGTRLTVV.

The chain combines TRBV9 with TRBJ1-5; TRBD1 agrees at 8 bases. The V and J ends lost 0 bases and 5 bases, in that order; junction bases with no gene match: 10. The CDR3 length is 17 residues. Germline V gene data show CDR1 as SGDLS and CDR2 as YYNGEE. The CDR3 loop is CASSVGLLAGGDQPQHF. CDR3 coding DNA: TGTGCCAGCAGCGTAGGTCTATTGGCAGGGGGCGATCAGCCCCAGCATTTT. Looking up the rest from reference TRBV9 and TRBJ1-5 gives the full variable domain: DSGVTQTPKHLITATGQRVTLRCSPRSGDLSVYWYQQSLDQGLQFLIQYYNGEERAKGNILERFSAQQFPDLHSELNLSSLELGDSALYFCASSVGLLAGGDQPQHFGDGTRLSIL.

This rearrangement joins TRBV6-2 or TRBV6-3 to TRBJ2-2; the match to TRBD2 covers 12 bases. Per germline, CDR1 MNHEY and CDR2 SVGEGT. This CDR3 comprises 15 residues. V lost 4 bases and J lost 5; bases outside the gene matches: 2. CDR3 protein: CASSSGTSGTGELFF. The CDR3 DNA follows: TGTGCCAGCAGTTCCGGGACTAGCGGGACCGGGGAGCTGTTTTTT.

This clone was picked up a small number of times. This chain uses TRBV9 with TRBJ2-3; 9 nucleotides match TRBD1. Looked up from germline, CDR1 is SGDLS and CDR2 is YYNGEE. With V trimmed by 4 bases and J by 6 bases, 6 bases remained unmatched. The CDR3 is made up of 14 amino acids. The CDR3, as DNA: TGTGCCAGCAGCTTACAGGGGGCATCGGATACGCAGTATTTT. It specifies CASSLQGASDTQYF.

This clone has only one observation. The CDR3 loop is CASSEALRGSSYEQYF. CDR3 sequence (DNA): TGTGCCAGCAGTGAAGCGCTTCGGGGTAGCTCCTACGAGCAGTACTTC. V gene TRBV6-1 combines with J gene TRBJ2-7; D may be TRBD2 (5 bases). The CDR3 has 16 amino acids. CDR1 and CDR2 from the germline V gene are MNHNS and SASEGT. Trimming pared 0 bases from V and 0 bases from J, leaving 12 bases between.

This clone was detected once. The gene calls are TRBV11-3 and TRBJ2-1, with D possibly TRBD2 on 5 matching bases. Germline CDR1 reads SGHNT; CDR2 reads YENEEA. This CDR3 is 13 amino acids long. The germline V and J ends were trimmed by 5 bases and 8 bases, with 13 bases remaining between them. The CDR3 protein is CASSPQLGDEQFF. CDR3 bases: TGTGCCAGCAGCCCTCAGTTGGGAGATGAGCAGTTCTTC.

The rearrangement links TRBV3-1 (or the pseudogene TRBV3-2) to TRBJ2-7; D call uncertain. Germline values: CDR1 LGHDT, CDR2 YNNKEL (reference sequence). Trimming stripped 8 bases from V and 4 bases from J, with 9 bases between. This CDR3 region has 11 residues. The CDR3 DNA reads as TGTGCCAGCTCCTCCCCTTACGAGCAGTACTTC. Translated: CASSSPYEQYF.

The J gene is TRBJ1-2, the V gene TRBV6-5, with D uncertain. V was shortened by 0 bases and J by 7 bases, with 9 bases between the two germline ends. This CDR3 is 13 amino acids long. Germline loops: CDR1 MNHEY, CDR2 SVGAGI. Here the CDR3 DNA reads TGTGCCAGCAGTTACTCATCCCTAGGTGGCTACACCTTC. As protein: CASSYSSLGGYTF.

This chain links TRBV5-1 with TRBJ1-6, with 7 bases fitting TRBD1. Germline trimming cut 4 bases from V and 6 bases from J; bases unmatched to any gene: 4. The V gene's germline CDR1 is SGHRS and CDR2 YFSETQ. This CDR3 spans 14 amino acids. CDR3: CASSKDRANSPLHF. The CDR3 DNA reads TGCGCCAGCAGCAAAGACAGGGCTAATTCACCCCTCCACTTT.

V and J are TRBV29-1 and TRBJ2-2; weak D call: TRBD2 (6 bases). V was trimmed by 7 bases and J by 8 bases, leaving 14 bases between them. Germline V lookup: CDR1 SQVTM, CDR2 ANQGSEA. The CDR3 contains 12 residues. The CDR3 region is CSAGLPGGELFF. The CDR3 nucleotides are TGCAGCGCGGGACTCCCAGGTGGGGAGCTGTTTTTT.

The V and J genes are TRBV5-1 and TRBJ2-3, with TRBD2 identical over 10 bases. V lost 4 bases, J lost 0 bases, and 5 bases stayed unmatched. The germline CDR1 and CDR2 sequences are SGHRS and YFSETQ. The CDR3 loop spans 16 amino acids. CDR3 in DNA: TGCGCCAGCAGCCCCGGACTAGCGGCTAGCACAGATACGCAGTATTTT. It yields the protein CASSPGLAASTDTQYF.

V is TRBV6-2 or TRBV6-3 and J is TRBJ2-7; weak D call: TRBD2 (6 bases). The CDR3 covers 15 residues. Germline CDR1 reads MNHEY; CDR2 reads SVGEGT. V lost 2 bases, J lost 0 bases, and 11 bases lay in between. CDR3 in DNA: TGTGCCAGCAGTTACGACGGAGGGAGCTCCTACGAGCAGTACTTC. Translation: CASSYDGGSSYEQYF.

This clone appeared once. This rearrangement joins TRBV28 to TRBJ2-7, with TRBD2 as a possible D gene (6 bases). Trimming took off 4 bases at V and 3 bases at J, with 19 bases between the two ends. Germline-derived CDR1 and CDR2 are MDHEN and SYDVKM. The CDR3 length is 16 residues. The CDR3 is CASSSTLPREVYEQYF. The CDR3 bases are TGTGCCAGCAGTTCCACCCTCCCCAGGGAGGTCTACGAGCAGTACTTC.

A few counts support this clone. The V and J genes are TRBV10-1 and TRBJ2-7; a possible D gene is TRBD1 (6 bases). The CDR3 runs 15 residues. The germline V and J ends were trimmed by 6 bases and 0 bases, with 15 bases remaining between them. Germline V gives CDR1 WNHNN, CDR2 SYGVQD (reference sequence). Written as DNA, the CDR3 is TGCGCCAGCAGGAAGGACAGCCAGAGCTCCTACGAGCAGTACTTC. As protein: CASRKDSQSSYEQYF.

The chain combines TRBV5-6 with TRBJ1-4, with 7 nucleotides matching TRBD1. CDR3 length equals 17 residues. After removal of 0 bases from V and 3 bases from J, the junction contained 8 bases not matched to a gene. Per germline, CDR1 SGHDT and CDR2 YYEEEE. CDR3 sequence: CASSLEAGGESNEKLFF. The CDR3 bases are TGTGCCAGCAGCTTGGAGGCAGGGGGAGAGTCTAATGAAAAACTGTTTTTT.

This chain's CDR3 is CASSLGLADPRETQYF. CDR3 bases: TGTGCCAGCAGCTTAGGACTAGCGGACCCTCGGGAGACCCAGTACTTC. The chain is built from TRBV11-2 and TRBJ2-5; 9 positions agree with TRBD2. Germline CDR1 reads SGHAT; CDR2 reads FQNNGV. This CDR3 has 16 amino acids. Trimming at V came to 1 base and at J to 5 bases, leaving 8 bases not matched to a gene.

The chain carries TRBV4-3 and TRBJ2-2; 16 bases are a match to TRBD2. In germline, CDR1 is LGHNA, CDR2 YSLEER. The trim removed 4 bases at V and 6 bases at J, leaving 11 bases unmatched. CDR3 size: 19 residues. The CDR3 region is CASSRGTSGRVGASGELFF. The CDR3 DNA reads TGCGCCAGCAGCCGAGGGACTAGCGGGAGGGTAGGAGCATCCGGGGAGCTGTTTTTT.

The DNA of the CDR3 is TGTGCCAGCAGTATACAGGGGCCTGATACGCAGTATTTT. It codes for CASSIQGPDTQYF. The chain recombines TRBV6-5 with TRBJ2-3; 7 bases are shared with TRBD1. Trimming removed 5 bases from V and 6 bases from J; junction bases left unmatched: 5. This CDR3 has 13 residues. CDR1 and CDR2 (germline): MNHEY, SVGAGI.

The genes are TRBV4-3 and TRBJ1-5, with a tentative D call TRBD1 (6 bases). The germline V and J ends were trimmed by 2 bases and 6 bases, with 8 bases remaining between them. Looked up from germline, CDR1 is LGHNA and CDR2 is YSLEER. CDR3 length equals 13 residues. The CDR3 protein is CASSQQQGQPQHF. As DNA, the CDR3 is TGCGCCAGCAGCCAACAACAGGGTCAGCCCCAGCATTTT.

The rearrangement links TRBV4-2 to TRBJ1-1; 10 bases fit TRBD1. This CDR3 spans 18 amino acids. Trimming took 0 bases from V and 3 from J; bases not matched to a gene: 10. Germline loops: CDR1 LGHNA, CDR2 YNFKEQ. DNA of the CDR3: TGTGCCAGCAGCCAAGATCCCCTGACAGGGGGCGACGACACTGAAGCTTTCTTT. Translation gives CASSQDPLTGGDDTEAFF.

The chain links TRBV14 to TRBJ2-1, with 9 bases fitting TRBD2. Germline CDR1 reads SGHDN; CDR2 reads FVKESK. The V segment lost 1 base and the J segment 9 bases; nucleotides outside the gene matches: 7. CDR3 size: 15 residues. The CDR3 bases are TGTGCCAGCAGCCAAGCGGCGGGAGGGCCTTTTGAGCAGTTCTTC. This translates into CASSQAAGGPFEQFF.

This clone was counted between two and nine times. J is TRBJ2-7 and V is TRBV7-6, with D possibly matching TRBD1 (6 bases). The CDR3 totals 16 residues. CDR1 is SGHVS and CDR2 is FNYEAQ in the germline V gene. Trimming cost V 4 bases and J 5 bases, with 21 bases left between them. As DNA, the CDR3 is TGTGCCAGCAGCTCCCCGGGACAAGCTGTGGTCAACGAGCAGTACTTC. Its protein product is CASSSPGQAVVNEQYF.

J is TRBJ2-1 and V is TRBV7-8; 10 bases match TRBD1. This CDR3 has 16 amino acids. J was trimmed by 8 bases and V by 4 bases; bases with no gene match: 11. Germline-derived CDR1 and CDR2 are SGHVS and FQNEAQ. CDR3 sequence reads: CASSSGPGQGLDEQFF. CDR3 in DNA: TGTGCCAGCAGCTCGGGGCCGGGACAGGGGTTGGATGAGCAGTTCTTC.

The chain combines TRBV11-2 with TRBJ2-1; 12 bases line up with TRBD2. The V gene end was trimmed by 5 bases and the J gene end by 1 base; junction bases not matched to a gene: 3. In germline, CDR1 is SGHAT, CDR2 FQNNGV. This CDR3 contains 16 residues. Here the CDR3 DNA reads TGTGCCAGCAGCGCGACTAGCGGGAGTTCCTACAATGAGCAGTTCTTC. It specifies CASSATSGSSYNEQFF.

V gene TRBV10-3 combines with J gene TRBJ2-3; D gene unclear. The germline gives CDR1 ENHRY, CDR2 SYGVKD. Deletions cut 4 bases from V and 4 bases from J, with 6 bases between. The CDR3 extends over 12 amino acids. The CDR3 region has the DNA TGTGCCATCAGTGGCAGCGCAGATACGCAGTATTTT. Protein product: CAISGSADTQYF.

V usage is TRBV30 and J usage is TRBJ1-3, with D possibly TRBD1 on 5 matching bases. Germline CDR1 and CDR2: GTSNPN and SVGIG (reference sequence). V was cut by 0 bases and J by 0 bases, with 15 bases left in between. The CDR3 extends over 17 amino acids. The CDR3 DNA is TGTGCCTGGAGTGTACTCCCCCCAGGGAACTCTGGAAACACCATATATTTT. Residues: CAWSVLPPGNSGNTIYF. The whole variable domain, remainder taken from reference TRBV30 and TRBJ1-3, is SQTIHQWPATLVQPVGSPLSLECTVEGTSNPNLYWYRQAAGRGLQLLFYSVGIGQISSEVPQNLSASRPQDRQFILSSKKLLLSDSGFYLCAWSVLPPGNSGNTIYFGEGSWLTVV.